This TCR beta chain was observed in a study of early T cells in non-severe SARS-CoV-2 infection. Study-level background: Sequencing of unsorted whole blood was done on bulk RNA, leaving chains unpaired.

Each single cDNA molecule received a unique molecular identifier. TCRdb passed the 5' RACE reads through MiXCR, listing each CDR3 protein once. This table holds about 83,000 distinct CDR3 sequences, about 10% found once. CDR1 is DFQATT, CDR2 SNEGSKA, per germline (reference sequence). V was pared by 3 bases and J by 9 bases, with 11 bases of the junction left unmatched. This CDR3 region has 14 residues. Study-wide points: Reliance on VDJdb matching favored anti-spike CD8 responses; private and CD4 specificities were missed.

For this clonotype: Its antigen remains unidentified.

The input for sequencing was whole blood, taken at baseline. The clonotype originates from an adult who was a healthcare worker with PCR-confirmed SARS-CoV-2 infection or an uninfected control (not recorded which). The chain joins TRBV20-1 to TRBJ2-5, with 9 bases that match TRBD1. Here the CDR3 DNA reads TGCAGTGCTAGGGCGGACAGGGGAGGAACGTCCCAGTACTTC. It translates to CSARADRGGTSQYF.